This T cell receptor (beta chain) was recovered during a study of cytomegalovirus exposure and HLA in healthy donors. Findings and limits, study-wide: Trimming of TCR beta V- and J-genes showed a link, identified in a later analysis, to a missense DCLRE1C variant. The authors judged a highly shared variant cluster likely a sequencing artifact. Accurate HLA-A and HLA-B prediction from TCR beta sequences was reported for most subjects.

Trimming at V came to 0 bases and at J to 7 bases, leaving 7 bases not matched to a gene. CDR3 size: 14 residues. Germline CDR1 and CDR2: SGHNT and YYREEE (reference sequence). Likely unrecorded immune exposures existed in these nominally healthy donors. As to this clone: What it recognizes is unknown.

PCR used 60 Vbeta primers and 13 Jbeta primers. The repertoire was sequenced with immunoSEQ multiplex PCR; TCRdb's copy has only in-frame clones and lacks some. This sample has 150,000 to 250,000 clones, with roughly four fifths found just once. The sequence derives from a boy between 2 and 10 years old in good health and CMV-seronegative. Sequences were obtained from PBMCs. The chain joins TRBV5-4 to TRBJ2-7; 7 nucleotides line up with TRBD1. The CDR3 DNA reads TGTGCCAGCAGCTTGGAGGACAGGCCGTGGGAGCAGTACTTC. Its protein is CASSLEDRPWEQYF.